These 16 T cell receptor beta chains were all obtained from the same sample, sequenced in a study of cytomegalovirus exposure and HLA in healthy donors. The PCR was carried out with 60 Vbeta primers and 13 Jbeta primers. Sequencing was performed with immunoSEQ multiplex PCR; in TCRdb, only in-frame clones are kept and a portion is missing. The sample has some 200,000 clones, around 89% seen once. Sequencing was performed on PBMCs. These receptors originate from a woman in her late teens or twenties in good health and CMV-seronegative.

CDR3 residues: CASSFETGYTEAFF. In DNA, the CDR3 is TGTGCCAGCAGCTTCGAGACAGGGTACACTGAAGCTTTCTTT. The rearrangement uses TRBV7-9 and TRBJ1-1, with 7 bases identical to TRBD1. This CDR3 comprises 14 residues. V lost 3 bases and J lost 3; bases outside the gene matches: 4. Germline CDR1 is SEHNR and CDR2 is FQNEAQ (reference sequence).

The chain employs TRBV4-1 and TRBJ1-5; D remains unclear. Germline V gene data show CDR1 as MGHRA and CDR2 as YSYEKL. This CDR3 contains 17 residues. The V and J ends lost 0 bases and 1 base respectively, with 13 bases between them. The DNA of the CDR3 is TGCGCCAGCAGCCAAGATCTGATGGGCAGAAGCAATCAGCCCCAGCATTTT. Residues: CASSQDLMGRSNQPQHF.

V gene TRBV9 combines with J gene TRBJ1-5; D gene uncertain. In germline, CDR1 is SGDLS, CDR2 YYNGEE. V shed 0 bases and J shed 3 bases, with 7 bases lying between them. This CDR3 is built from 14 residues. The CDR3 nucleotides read TGTGCCAGCAGCGTAGGGCACAACAATCAGCCCCAGCATTTT. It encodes CASSVGHNNQPQHF.

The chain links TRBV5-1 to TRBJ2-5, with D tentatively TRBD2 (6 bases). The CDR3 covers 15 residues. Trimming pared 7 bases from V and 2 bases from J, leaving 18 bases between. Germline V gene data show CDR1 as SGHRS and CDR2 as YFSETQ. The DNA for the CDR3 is TGCGCCAGCCAGGAGGGACCCTTCATTCAAGAGACCCAGTACTTC. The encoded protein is CASQEGPFIQETQYF.

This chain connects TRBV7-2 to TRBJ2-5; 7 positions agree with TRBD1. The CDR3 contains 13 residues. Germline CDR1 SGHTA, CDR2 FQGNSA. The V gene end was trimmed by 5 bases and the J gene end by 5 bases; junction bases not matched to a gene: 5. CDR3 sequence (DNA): TGTGCCAGCAGCCCGAACAGGGGTGAGACCCAGTACTTC. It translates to CASSPNRGETQYF.

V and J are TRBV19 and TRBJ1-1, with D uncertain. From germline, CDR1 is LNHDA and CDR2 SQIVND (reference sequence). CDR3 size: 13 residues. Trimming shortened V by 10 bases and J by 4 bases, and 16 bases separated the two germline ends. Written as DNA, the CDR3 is TGTGCCACAAGCGCGGGTTTCGCCACTGAAGCTTTCTTT. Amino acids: CATSAGFATEAFF.

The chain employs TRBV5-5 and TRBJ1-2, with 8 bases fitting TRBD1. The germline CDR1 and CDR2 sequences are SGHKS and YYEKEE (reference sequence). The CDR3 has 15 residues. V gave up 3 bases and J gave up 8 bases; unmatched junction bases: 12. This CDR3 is CASSSPKTGVGGYTF. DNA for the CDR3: TGTGCCAGCAGCTCGCCGAAGACAGGGGTTGGCGGCTACACCTTC.

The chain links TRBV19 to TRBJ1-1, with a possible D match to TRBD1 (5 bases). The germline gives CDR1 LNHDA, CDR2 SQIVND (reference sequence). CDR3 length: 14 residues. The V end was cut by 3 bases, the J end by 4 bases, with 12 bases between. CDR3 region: CASSITGESTEAFF. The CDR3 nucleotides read TGTGCCAGTAGTATCACGGGGGAAAGCACTGAAGCTTTCTTT. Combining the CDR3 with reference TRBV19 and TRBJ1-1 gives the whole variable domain DGGITQSPKYLFRKEGQNVTLSCEQNLNHDAMYWYRQDPGQGLRLIYYSQIVNDFQKGDIAEGYSVSREKKESFPLTVTSAQKNPTAFYLCASSITGESTEAFFGQGTRLTVV.

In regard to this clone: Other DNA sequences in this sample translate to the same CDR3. The CDR3 here is CASSLERRNTEAFF. The CDR3 nucleotides read TGTGCCAGCAGCTTAGAGCGACGGAACACTGAAGCTTTCTTT. J is TRBJ1-1 and V is TRBV7-9; D is ambiguous. Trimming shortened V by 1 base and J by 1 base, and 7 bases separated the two germline ends. Germline assignment: CDR1 SEHNR and CDR2 FQNEAQ (reference sequence). The CDR3 is 14 amino acids.

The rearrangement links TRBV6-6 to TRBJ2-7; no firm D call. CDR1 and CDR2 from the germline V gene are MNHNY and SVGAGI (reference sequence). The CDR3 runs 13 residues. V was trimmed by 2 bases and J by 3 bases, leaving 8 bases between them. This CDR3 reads CASSYTGDYEQYF. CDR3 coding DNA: TGTGCCAGCAGTTACACGGGTGACTACGAGCAGTACTTC.

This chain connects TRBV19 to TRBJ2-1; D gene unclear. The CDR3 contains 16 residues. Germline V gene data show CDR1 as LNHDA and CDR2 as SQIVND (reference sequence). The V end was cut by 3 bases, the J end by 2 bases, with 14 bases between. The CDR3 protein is CASSIHPRFPYNEQFF. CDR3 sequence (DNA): TGTGCCAGTAGTATTCATCCCAGATTCCCCTACAATGAGCAGTTCTTC.

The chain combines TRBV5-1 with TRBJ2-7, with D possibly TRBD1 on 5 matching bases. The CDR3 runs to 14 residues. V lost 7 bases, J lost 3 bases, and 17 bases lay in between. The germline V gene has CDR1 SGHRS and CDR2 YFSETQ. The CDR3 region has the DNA TGCGCCAGCTCGGATAGGGGCAGGGACTACGAGCAGTACTTC. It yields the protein CASSDRGRDYEQYF.

This CDR3 is CASSLGPIYGYTF. The CDR3 DNA reads as TGTGCCAGCAGTTTAGGGCCAATCTATGGCTACACCTTC. The V and J genes are TRBV27 and TRBJ1-2; D unresolved. Deletions cut 2 bases from V and 4 bases from J, with 8 bases between. The CDR3 is 13 residues long. CDR1 is MNHEY, CDR2 SMNVEV, per germline (reference sequence).

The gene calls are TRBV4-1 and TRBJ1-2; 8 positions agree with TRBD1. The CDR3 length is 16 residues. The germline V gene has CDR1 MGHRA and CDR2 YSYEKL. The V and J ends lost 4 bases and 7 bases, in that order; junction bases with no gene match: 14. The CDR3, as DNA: TGCGCCAGCAGCCTTAACTCCAGGGGGCTGGTTCGTGGCTACACCTTC. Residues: CASSLNSRGLVRGYTF.

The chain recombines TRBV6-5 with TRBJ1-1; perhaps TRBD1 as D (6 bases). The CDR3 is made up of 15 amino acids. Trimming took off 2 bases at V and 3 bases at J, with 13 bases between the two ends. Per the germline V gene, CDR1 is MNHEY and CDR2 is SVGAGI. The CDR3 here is CASSYQQGGYTEAFF. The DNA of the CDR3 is TGTGCCAGCAGTTACCAACAGGGTGGGTACACTGAAGCTTTCTTT.

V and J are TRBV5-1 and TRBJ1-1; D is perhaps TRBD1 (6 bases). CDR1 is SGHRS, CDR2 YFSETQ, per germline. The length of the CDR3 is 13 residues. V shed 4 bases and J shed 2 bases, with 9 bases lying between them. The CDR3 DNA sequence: TGCGCCAGCAGCCAACAGGGAAACACTGAAGCTTTCTTT. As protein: CASSQQGNTEAFF.